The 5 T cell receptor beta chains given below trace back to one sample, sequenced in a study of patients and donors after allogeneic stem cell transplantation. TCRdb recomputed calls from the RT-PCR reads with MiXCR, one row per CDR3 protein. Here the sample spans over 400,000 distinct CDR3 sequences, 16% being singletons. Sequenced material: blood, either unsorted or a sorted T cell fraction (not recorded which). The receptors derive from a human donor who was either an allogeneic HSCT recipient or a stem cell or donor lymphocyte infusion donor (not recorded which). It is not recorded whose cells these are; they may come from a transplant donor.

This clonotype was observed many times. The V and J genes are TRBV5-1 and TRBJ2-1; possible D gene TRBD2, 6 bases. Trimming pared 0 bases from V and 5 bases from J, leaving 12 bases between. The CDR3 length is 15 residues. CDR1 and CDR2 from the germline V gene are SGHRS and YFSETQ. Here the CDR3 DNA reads TGCGCCAGCAGCTTGGAAAGAGGGAGGAACAATGAGCAGTTCTTC. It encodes CASSLERGRNNEQFF.

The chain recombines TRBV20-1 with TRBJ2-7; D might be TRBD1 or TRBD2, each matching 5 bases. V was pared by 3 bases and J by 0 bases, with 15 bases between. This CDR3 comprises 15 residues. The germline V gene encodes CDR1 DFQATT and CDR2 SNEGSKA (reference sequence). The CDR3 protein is CSARDTGTSSYEQYF. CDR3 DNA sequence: TGCAGTGCTAGGGATACCGGGACGAGCTCCTACGAGCAGTACTTC.

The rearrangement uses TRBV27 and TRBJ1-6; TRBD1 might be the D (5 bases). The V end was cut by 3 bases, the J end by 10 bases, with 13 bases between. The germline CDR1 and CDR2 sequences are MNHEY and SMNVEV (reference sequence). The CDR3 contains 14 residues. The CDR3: CASSFGPGGSPLHF. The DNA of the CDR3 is TGTGCCAGCAGTTTTGGTCCTGGGGGATCACCCCTCCACTTT.

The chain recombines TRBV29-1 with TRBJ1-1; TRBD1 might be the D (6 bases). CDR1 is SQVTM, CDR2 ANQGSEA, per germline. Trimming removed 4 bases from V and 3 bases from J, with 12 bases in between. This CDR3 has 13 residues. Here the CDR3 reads CSVATGTYTEAFF. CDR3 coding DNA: TGCAGCGTTGCTACAGGGACATACACTGAAGCTTTCTTT.

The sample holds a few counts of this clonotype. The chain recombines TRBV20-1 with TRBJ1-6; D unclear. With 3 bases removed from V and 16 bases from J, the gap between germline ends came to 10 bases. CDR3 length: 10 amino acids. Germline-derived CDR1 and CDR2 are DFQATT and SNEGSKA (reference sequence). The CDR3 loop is CSASRLYLHF. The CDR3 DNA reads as TGCAGTGCTAGTAGACTGTATCTCCACTTT.